This T cell receptor (beta chain) comes out of a study of Graves' ophthalmopathy and Graves' hyperthyroidism. Study-level background: Peripheral blood was gathered at the point of initial diagnosis, before any treatment started.

V trimming: 4 bases; J trimming: 6 bases; junction bases outside the gene matches: 9. The CDR3 sequence is 15 residues long. Germline lookup yields CDR1 MNHNS and CDR2 SASEGT. Patients were left out if they had other autoimmune diseases, uncontrolled infections, pregnancy or lactation. Study-level points and caveats: Blood also contained most of the expanded thyroid clonotypes above 0.001 frequency.

As to this clonotype: Its antigen is currently unknown.

Using RNA transcripts, the TCR beta CDR3 regions were amplified. After a first-round RT-PCR with HTBI primers, a second-round multiplex PCR was run. TCRdb reprocessed the multiplex PCR reads with MiXCR, giving one entry per CDR3 protein. Of under 350,000 distinct CDR3 sequences in the sample, 15% to 20% are singletons; the top ten hold around 12%. The rearrangement uses TRBV6-1 and TRBJ2-4; TRBD2 agrees at 7 bases. This clonotype was sampled from an adult man with Graves' ophthalmopathy. Specimen: peripheral blood. The CDR3 DNA is TGTGCCAGCAGTGTGGGAGGGATTGTAGGAAACATTCAGTACTTC. Amino acid sequence: CASSVGGIVGNIQYF.